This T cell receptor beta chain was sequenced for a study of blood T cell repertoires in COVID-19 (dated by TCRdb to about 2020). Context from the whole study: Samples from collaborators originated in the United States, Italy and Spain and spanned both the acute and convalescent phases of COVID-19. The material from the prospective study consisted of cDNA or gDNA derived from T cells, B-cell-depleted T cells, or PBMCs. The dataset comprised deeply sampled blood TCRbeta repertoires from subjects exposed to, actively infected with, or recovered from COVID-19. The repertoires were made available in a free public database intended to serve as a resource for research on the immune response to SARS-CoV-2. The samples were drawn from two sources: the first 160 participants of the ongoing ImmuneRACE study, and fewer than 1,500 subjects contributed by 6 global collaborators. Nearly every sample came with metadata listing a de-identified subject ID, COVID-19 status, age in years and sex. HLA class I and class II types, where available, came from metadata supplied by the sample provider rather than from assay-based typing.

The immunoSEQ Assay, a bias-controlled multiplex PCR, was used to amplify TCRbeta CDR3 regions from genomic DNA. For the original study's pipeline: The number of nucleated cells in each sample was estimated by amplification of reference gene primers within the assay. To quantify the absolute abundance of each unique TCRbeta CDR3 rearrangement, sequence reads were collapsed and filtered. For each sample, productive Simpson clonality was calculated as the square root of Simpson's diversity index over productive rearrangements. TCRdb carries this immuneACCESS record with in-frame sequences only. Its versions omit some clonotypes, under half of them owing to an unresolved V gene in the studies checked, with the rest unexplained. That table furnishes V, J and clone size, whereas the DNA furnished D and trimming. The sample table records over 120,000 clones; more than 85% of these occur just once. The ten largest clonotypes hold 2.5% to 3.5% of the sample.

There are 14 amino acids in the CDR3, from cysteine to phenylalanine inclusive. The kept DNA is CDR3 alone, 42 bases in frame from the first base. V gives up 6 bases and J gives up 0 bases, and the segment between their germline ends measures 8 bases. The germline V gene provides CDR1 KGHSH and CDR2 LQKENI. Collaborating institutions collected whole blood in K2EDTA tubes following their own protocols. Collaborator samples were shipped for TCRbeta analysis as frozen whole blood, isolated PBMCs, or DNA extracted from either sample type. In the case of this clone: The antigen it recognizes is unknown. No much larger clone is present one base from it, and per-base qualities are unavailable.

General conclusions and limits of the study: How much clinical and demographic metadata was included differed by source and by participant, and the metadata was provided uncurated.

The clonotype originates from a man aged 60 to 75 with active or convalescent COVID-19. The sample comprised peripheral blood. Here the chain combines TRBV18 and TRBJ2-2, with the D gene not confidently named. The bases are TGTGCCAGCTCGCTTACTACGAACACCGGGGAGCTGTTTTTT. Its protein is CASSLTTNTGELFF. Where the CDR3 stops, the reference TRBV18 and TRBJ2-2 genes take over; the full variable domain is NAGVMQNPRHLVRRRGQEARLRCSPMKGHSHVYWYRQLPEEGLKFMVYLQKENIIDESGMPKERFSAEFPKEGPSILRIQQVVRGDSAAYFCASSLTTNTGELFFGEGSRLTVL.